This T cell receptor (beta chain) came from a study of shared clonotypes between healthy human individuals. Several immunoSEQ 96-well plates shared each subset's DNA, each plate a replicate. Only in-frame clones appear in the TCRdb table, and some are missing; sequencing was by immunoSEQ multiplex PCR. The data show over a million clones, 95% to 97% seen once. This clone appeared once. The trim removed 0 bases at V and 1 base at J, leaving 6 bases unmatched. The germline V gene has CDR1 SGDLS and CDR2 YYNGEE. The CDR3 has 16 residues. V is TRBV9 and J is TRBJ1-1; TRBD1 matches at 7 bases. The origin of this receptor is a man aged 25-40 years in good health. Sequencing was done on a sample of naive CD4+ T cells sorted from blood. The sample's subset: CD45RA+ positively selected. CDR3 loop: CASSVGDSRENTEAFF. CDR3 coding DNA: TGTGCCAGCAGCGTAGGGGACAGCCGCGAGAACACTGAAGCTTTCTTT.